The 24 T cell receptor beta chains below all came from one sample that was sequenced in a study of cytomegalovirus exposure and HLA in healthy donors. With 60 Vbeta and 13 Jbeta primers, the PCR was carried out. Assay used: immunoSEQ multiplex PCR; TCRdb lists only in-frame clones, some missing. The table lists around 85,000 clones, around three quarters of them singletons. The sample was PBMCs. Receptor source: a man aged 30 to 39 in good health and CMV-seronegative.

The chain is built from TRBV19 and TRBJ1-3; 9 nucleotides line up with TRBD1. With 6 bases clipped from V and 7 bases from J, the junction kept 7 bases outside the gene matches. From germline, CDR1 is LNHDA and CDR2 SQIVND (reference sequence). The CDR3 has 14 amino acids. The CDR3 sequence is CASSRDREANTIYF. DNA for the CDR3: TGTGCCAGTAGCCGGGACAGGGAGGCGAACACCATATATTTT.

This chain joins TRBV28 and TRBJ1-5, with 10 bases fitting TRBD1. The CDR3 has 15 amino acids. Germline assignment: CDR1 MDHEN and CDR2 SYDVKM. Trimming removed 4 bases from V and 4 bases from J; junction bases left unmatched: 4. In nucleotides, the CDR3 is TGTGCCAGCAGTTGGGACAGGGGACGGAATCAGCCCCAGCATTTT. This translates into CASSWDRGRNQPQHF.

The CDR3 spells CASSPEGTLLGYGYTF. CDR3 DNA: TGTGCCAGCAGCCCGGAGGGAACACTACTGGGGTATGGCTACACCTTC. V is TRBV4-2 and J is TRBJ1-2; D gene uncertain. This CDR3 is 16 amino acids long. V shed 4 bases and J shed 5 bases, with 20 bases lying between them. Germline assignment: CDR1 LGHNA and CDR2 YNFKEQ.

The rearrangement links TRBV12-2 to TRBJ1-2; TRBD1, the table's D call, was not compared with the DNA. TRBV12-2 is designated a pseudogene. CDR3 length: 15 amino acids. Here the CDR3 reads CASRWPRQGDYGYTF. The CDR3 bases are TGTGCAAGTCGCTGGCCGAGACAGGGAGACTATGGCTACACCTTC.

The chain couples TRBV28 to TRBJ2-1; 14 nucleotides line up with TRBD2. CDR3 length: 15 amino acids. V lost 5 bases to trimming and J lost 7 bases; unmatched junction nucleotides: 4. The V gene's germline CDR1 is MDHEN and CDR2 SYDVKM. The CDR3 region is CASSSWTSGGNEQFF. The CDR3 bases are TGTGCCAGCAGTAGTTGGACTAGCGGGGGGAATGAGCAGTTCTTC.

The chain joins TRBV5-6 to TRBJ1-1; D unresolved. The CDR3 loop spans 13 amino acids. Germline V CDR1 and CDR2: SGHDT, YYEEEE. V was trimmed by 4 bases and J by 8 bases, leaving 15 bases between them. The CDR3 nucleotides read TGTGCCAGCAGCGCCTCTAACCGCCGGGAAGCTTTCTTT. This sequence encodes CASSASNRREAFF.

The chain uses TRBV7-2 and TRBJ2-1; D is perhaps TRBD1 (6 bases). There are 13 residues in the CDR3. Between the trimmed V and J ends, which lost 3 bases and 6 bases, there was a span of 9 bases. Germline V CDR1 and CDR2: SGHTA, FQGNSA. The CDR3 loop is CASSFRGSNEQFF. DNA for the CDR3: TGTGCCAGCAGCTTTAGGGGGAGCAATGAGCAGTTCTTC.

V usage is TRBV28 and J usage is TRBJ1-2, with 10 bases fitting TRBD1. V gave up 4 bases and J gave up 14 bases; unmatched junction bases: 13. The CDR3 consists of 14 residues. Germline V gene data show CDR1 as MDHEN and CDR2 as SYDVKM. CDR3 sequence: CASSSLISGQGSTF. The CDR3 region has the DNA TGTGCCAGCAGTTCCCTAATATCGGGACAGGGGAGTACCTTC.

CDR3 in amino acids: CASSPRGLAGTYQETQYF. For the CDR3, the DNA is TGTGCCAGCAGCCCCCGCGGACTAGCGGGGACATACCAAGAGACCCAGTACTTC. The genes are TRBV7-8 and TRBJ2-5; 12 bases line up with TRBD2. Germline CDR1 is SGHVS and CDR2 is FQNEAQ. J lost 0 bases, V lost 5 bases, and 10 bases had no gene match. This CDR3 has 18 amino acids.

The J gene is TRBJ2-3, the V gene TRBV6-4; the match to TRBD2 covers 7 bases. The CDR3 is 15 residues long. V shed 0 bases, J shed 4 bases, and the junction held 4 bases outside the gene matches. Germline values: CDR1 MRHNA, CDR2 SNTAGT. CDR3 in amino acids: CASSDSQGGADTQYF. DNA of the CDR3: TGTGCCAGCAGTGACTCCCAGGGAGGGGCAGATACGCAGTATTTT.

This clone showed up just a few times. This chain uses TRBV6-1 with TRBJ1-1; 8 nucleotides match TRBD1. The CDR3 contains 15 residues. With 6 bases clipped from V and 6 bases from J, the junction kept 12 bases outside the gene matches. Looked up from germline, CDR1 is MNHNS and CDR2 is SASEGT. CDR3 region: CASSSPGQGYSEAFF. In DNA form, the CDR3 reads TGTGCCAGCAGCTCCCCCGGACAGGGCTATTCTGAAGCTTTCTTT.

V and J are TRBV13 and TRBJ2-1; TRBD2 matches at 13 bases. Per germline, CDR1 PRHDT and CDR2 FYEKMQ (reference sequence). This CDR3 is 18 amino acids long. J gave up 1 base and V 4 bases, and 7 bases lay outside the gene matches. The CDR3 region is CASSYTSGRALSYNEQFF. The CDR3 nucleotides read TGTGCCAGCAGCTACACTAGCGGGAGGGCGTTGTCCTACAATGAGCAGTTCTTC.

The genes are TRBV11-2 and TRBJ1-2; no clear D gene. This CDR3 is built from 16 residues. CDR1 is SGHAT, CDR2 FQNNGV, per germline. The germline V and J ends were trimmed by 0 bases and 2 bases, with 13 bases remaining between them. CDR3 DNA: TGTGCCAGCAGCTTAGACTGGTCGGTTATGAACTATGGCTACACCTTC. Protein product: CASSLDWSVMNYGYTF.

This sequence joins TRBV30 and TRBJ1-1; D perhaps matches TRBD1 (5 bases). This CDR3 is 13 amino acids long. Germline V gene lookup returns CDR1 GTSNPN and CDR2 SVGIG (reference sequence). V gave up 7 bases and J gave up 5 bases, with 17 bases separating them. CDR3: CASRAGWATEAFF. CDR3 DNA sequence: TGTGCCTCGAGGGCAGGGTGGGCGACTGAAGCTTTCTTT.

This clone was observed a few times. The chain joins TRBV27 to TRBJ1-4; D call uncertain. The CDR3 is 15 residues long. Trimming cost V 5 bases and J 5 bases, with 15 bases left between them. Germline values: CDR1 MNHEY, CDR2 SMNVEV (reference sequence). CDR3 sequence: CASSLISPGNEKLFF. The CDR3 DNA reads TGTGCCAGCAGTCTTATCTCCCCCGGGAATGAAAAACTGTTTTTT.

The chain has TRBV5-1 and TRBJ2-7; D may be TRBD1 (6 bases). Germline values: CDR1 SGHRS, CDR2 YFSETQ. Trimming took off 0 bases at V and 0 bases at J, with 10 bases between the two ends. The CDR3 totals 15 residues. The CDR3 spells CASSLGGLSSYEQYF. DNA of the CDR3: TGCGCCAGCAGCTTGGGGGGGCTGAGCTCCTACGAGCAGTACTTC.

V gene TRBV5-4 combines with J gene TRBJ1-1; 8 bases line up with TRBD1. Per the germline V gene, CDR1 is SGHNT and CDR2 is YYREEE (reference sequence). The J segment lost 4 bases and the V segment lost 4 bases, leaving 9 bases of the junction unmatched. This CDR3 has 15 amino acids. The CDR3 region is CASSLQGGFVTEAFF. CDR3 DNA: TGTGCCAGCAGCCTACAGGGGGGGTTTGTCACTGAAGCTTTCTTT.

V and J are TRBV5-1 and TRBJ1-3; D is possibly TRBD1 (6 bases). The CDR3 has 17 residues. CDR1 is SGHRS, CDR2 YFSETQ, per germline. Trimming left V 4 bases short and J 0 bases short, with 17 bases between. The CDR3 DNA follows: TGCGCCAGCAGCGGGGGGGGCACGACAGGCTCTGGAAACACCATATATTTT. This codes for CASSGGGTTGSGNTIYF.

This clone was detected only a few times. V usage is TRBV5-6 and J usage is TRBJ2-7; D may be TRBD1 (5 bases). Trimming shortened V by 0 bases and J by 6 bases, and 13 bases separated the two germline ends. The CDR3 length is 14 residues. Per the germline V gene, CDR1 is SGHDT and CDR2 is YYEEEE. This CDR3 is CASSLVAGRGEQYF. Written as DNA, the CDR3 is TGTGCCAGCAGCTTGGTAGCAGGGCGAGGCGAGCAGTACTTC.

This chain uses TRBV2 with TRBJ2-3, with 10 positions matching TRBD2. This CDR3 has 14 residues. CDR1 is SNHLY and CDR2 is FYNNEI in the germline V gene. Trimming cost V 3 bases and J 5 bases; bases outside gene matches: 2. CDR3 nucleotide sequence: TGTGCCAGCAGTGACCCTAGCGGGGGAGATACGCAGTATTTT. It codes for CASSDPSGGDTQYF.

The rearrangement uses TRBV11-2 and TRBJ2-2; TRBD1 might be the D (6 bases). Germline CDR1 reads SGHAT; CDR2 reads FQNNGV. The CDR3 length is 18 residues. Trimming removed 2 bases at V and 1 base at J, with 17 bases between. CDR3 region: CASSLRTTGSGNTGELFF. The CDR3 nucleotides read TGTGCCAGCAGCTTAAGGACAACAGGGTCAGGGAACACCGGGGAGCTGTTTTTT.

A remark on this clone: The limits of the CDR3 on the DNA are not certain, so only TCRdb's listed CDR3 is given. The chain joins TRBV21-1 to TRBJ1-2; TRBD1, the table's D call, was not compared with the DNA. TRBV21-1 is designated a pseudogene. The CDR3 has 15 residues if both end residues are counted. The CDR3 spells CASSKFGQGNYGYTF.

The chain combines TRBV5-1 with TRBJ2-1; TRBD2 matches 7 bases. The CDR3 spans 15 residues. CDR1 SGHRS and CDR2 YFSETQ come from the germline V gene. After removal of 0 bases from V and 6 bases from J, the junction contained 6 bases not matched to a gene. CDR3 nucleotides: TGCGCCAGCAGCTTGGGGGCGGGAGCGGTCAATGAGCAGTTCTTC. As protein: CASSLGAGAVNEQFF.

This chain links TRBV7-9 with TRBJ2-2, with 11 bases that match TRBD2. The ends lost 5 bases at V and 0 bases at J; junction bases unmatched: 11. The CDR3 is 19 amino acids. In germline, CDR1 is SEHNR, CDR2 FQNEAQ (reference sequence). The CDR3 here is CASSLPRASGGPNTGELFF. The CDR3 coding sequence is TGTGCCAGCAGCCTACCCCGCGCTAGCGGGGGGCCGAACACCGGGGAGCTGTTTTTT.